Presented here are 28 T cell receptor beta chains from one specimen sequenced in a study of cytomegalovirus exposure and HLA in healthy donors. PCR used 60 Vbeta primers and 13 Jbeta primers. Data came from immunoSEQ multiplex PCR; TCRdb stores just in-frame clones and leaves some out. Here the sample spans over 100,000 clones, 50% to 75% being singletons. The sample was PBMCs. The receptors stem from a middle-aged woman in good health and CMV-seronegative.

V gene TRBV6-4 combines with J gene TRBJ2-2, with D unresolved. V gave up 4 bases and J gave up 0 bases, with 9 bases separating them. Germline values: CDR1 MRHNA, CDR2 SNTAGT. The CDR3 has 15 amino acids. In DNA form, the CDR3 reads TGTGCCAGCAGTGCACAGACCGCGAACACCGGGGAGCTGTTTTTT. This encodes CASSAQTANTGELFF.

Only a few counts were recorded for this clone. The CDR3 coding sequence is TGTGCCAGCAGTTTGACAGTTGGAAACACCATATATTTT. It encodes CASSLTVGNTIYF. The V and J genes are TRBV6-1 and TRBJ1-3; possible D gene TRBD1, 5 bases. Germline V gene sequence: CDR1 MNHNS, CDR2 SASEGT. The CDR3 totals 13 residues. V lost 5 bases and J 3 bases, leaving 8 bases between the germline ends.

J is TRBJ2-5 and V is TRBV4-2; 7 bases are a match to TRBD1. V gave up 1 base and J gave up 7 bases; unmatched junction bases: 12. The CDR3 has 16 residues. The germline gives CDR1 LGHNA, CDR2 YNFKEQ. The CDR3 DNA follows: TGTGCCAGCAGCCAAGGTGGTGAGGGGGCCTGGGCGACCCAGTACTTC. Its translation: CASSQGGEGAWATQYF.

Comment on this clone: A read error may account for a junction end that differs from germline. The chain uses TRBV29-1 and TRBJ1-2, with 9 bases lining up with TRBD1. CDR3 size: 14 residues. CDR1 and CDR2 (germline): SQVTM, ANQGSEA. DNA of the CDR3: TGCAGCGCTGAAGGGACAGGGCAGGGGTATGGCTACACCTTC. Its translation: CSAEGTGQGYGYTF. Full variable domain (rest looked up from reference TRBV29-1 and TRBJ1-2): SAVISQKPSRDICQRGTSLTIQCQVDSQVTMMFWYRQQPGQSLTLIATANQGSEATYESGFVIDKFPISRPNLTFSTLTVSNMSPEDSSIYLCSAEGTGQGYGYTFGSGTRLTVV.

This chain joins TRBV7-2 and TRBJ2-7; unclear D gene. The CDR3 is 13 residues long. The germline V gene encodes CDR1 SGHTA and CDR2 FQGNSA. V was cut by 0 bases and J by 3 bases, with 6 bases left in between. As DNA, the CDR3 is TGTGCCAGCAGCTTAGCGGTTAGCTACGAGCAGTACTTC. Protein sequence: CASSLAVSYEQYF. The whole variable domain, remainder taken from reference TRBV7-2 and TRBJ2-7, is GAGVSQSPSNKVTEKGKDVELRCDPISGHTALYWYRQSLGQGLEFLIYFQGNSAPDKSGLPSDRFSAERTGGSVSTLTIQRTQQEDSAVYLCASSLAVSYEQYFGPGTRLTVT.

The CDR3 here is CASSLGGQGETQYF. Here the CDR3 DNA reads TGTGCCAGCAGCCTCGGGGGGCAGGGAGAGACCCAGTACTTC. The chain employs TRBV9 and TRBJ2-5, with a possible D match to TRBD2 (7 bases). V was cut by 4 bases and J by 4 bases, with 14 bases left in between. This CDR3 has 14 residues. CDR1 is SGDLS and CDR2 is YYNGEE in the germline V gene.

CDR3 in DNA: TGTGCCAGCAGTGAGCCGGGACTCCAAAGCGGTCAGCCCCAGCATTTT. As protein: CASSEPGLQSGQPQHF. V and J are TRBV2 and TRBJ1-5, with TRBD1 as a possible D gene (5 bases). This CDR3 region has 16 residues. V gave up 3 bases and J gave up 6 bases, with 18 bases separating them. Germline V gene data show CDR1 as SNHLY and CDR2 as FYNNEI.

The genes are TRBV28 and TRBJ2-5; maybe TRBD2 (7 bases). Germline CDR1 reads MDHEN; CDR2 reads SYDVKM. The V and J ends lost 6 bases and 4 bases respectively, with 15 bases between them. The CDR3 is 14 amino acids. The CDR3: CASSPYREGETQYF. In DNA form, the CDR3 reads TGTGCCAGCAGCCCATACAGGGAGGGAGAGACCCAGTACTTC.

This clone was found a few times. The J gene is TRBJ1-1, the V gene TRBV9, with D unclear. V was trimmed by 4 bases and J by 6 bases, leaving 16 bases between them. CDR3 size: 14 residues. The V gene's germline CDR1 is SGDLS and CDR2 YYNGEE. Written as DNA, the CDR3 is TGTGCCAGCAGCTTAAATTCACTCGAAGCTGAAGCTTTCTTT. Protein: CASSLNSLEAEAFF.

This chain uses TRBV4-1 with TRBJ1-1; TRBD1 matches 9 bases. In germline, CDR1 is MGHRA, CDR2 YSYEKL. This CDR3 region has 17 residues. The J segment lost 1 base and the V segment lost 2 bases, leaving 8 bases of the junction unmatched. This CDR3 reads CASSQYKTGGKNTEAFF. Written as DNA, the CDR3 is TGCGCCAGCAGCCAATATAAGACAGGGGGTAAGAACACTGAAGCTTTCTTT.

This clone was counted a single time. The chain links TRBV7-7 to TRBJ2-5; 8 positions agree with TRBD1. The CDR3 extends over 13 amino acids. Germline CDR1 reads SSHAT; CDR2 reads FNYEAQ (reference sequence). V lost 5 bases and J lost 4; bases outside the gene matches: 3. CDR3 sequence (DNA): TGTGCCAGCAGCCCCGGACAGGGAGAGACCCAGTACTTC. Protein: CASSPGQGETQYF.

The chain employs TRBV10-2 and TRBJ1-6; 7 bases are a match to TRBD1. The CDR3 consists of 15 residues. The V gene end was trimmed by 6 bases and the J gene end by 9 bases; junction bases not matched to a gene: 11. Germline CDR1 is WSHSY and CDR2 is SAAADI. The CDR3 region is CASSLDRVLSSPLHF. CDR3 sequence (DNA): TGCGCCAGCAGCTTAGACAGGGTACTGTCTTCACCCCTCCACTTT.

The chain is built from TRBV5-3 and TRBJ1-2; D is unresolved. TRBV5-3 is flagged as an ORF with uncertain function. The CDR3 spans 18 residues. The V end lost 3 bases, the J end lost 5 bases, and 26 bases lay between the germline ends. The CDR3 protein is CARSSRSPPNPLRYGYTF. CDR3 bases: TGTGCCAGAAGCTCGCGCTCCCCTCCCAATCCGCTAAGATATGGCTACACCTTC.

The V and J genes are TRBV27 and TRBJ1-6, with D possibly being TRBD1 (6 bases). The CDR3 is 14 residues long. Trimming left V 3 bases short and J 10 bases short, with 13 bases between. From germline, CDR1 is MNHEY and CDR2 SMNVEV (reference sequence). The CDR3 nucleotides read TGTGCCAGCAGTTTCGGGTTGGGGGCCTCACCCCTCCACTTT. Its protein is CASSFGLGASPLHF.

The V gene is TRBV10-3, the J gene TRBJ2-5, with D perhaps matching TRBD1 (6 bases). The J call is in doubt because the DNA end fits TRBJ2-7 better. The CDR3 loop spans 14 amino acids. Per germline, CDR1 ENHRY and CDR2 SYGVKD. DNA for the CDR3: TGTGCCATCAGTGGAACAGGGAGTTCCTACGAGCAGTACTTC. This gives the protein CAISGTGSSYEQYF.

This sequence joins TRBV7-2 and TRBJ2-7; possible D gene TRBD1, 6 bases. Trimming shortened V by 5 bases and J by 4 bases, and 27 bases separated the two germline ends. This CDR3 is built from 18 residues. CDR1 and CDR2 (germline): SGHTA, FQGNSA. The CDR3 DNA reads as TGTGCCAGCAGCCTACTCCGGGACAAGGGCTTCCAGGGGTACGAGCAGTACTTC. This encodes CASSLLRDKGFQGYEQYF.

The genes are TRBV27 and TRBJ1-1; 8 bases match TRBD1. CDR1 and CDR2 (germline): MNHEY, SMNVEV (reference sequence). The CDR3 loop spans 15 amino acids. V lost 7 bases to trimming and J lost 6 bases; unmatched junction nucleotides: 13. This CDR3 is CASTTWAGGVSEAFF. CDR3 sequence (DNA): TGTGCCAGCACCACCTGGGCAGGGGGCGTCTCTGAAGCTTTCTTT.

As DNA, the CDR3 is TGTGCCAGCTCAGAGGGGGGACTAGCTCTCCAGCATTTT. It is translated as CASSEGGLALQHF. J is TRBJ1-5 and V is TRBV18, with D maybe TRBD1 (6 bases). From germline, CDR1 is KGHSH and CDR2 LQKENI. Between the trimmed V and J ends, which lost 5 bases and 12 bases, there was a span of 17 bases. CDR3 length: 13 amino acids.

This clone was seen a few times. The chain carries TRBV19 and TRBJ2-7, with D possibly matching TRBD1 (5 bases). Germline-derived CDR1 and CDR2 are LNHDA and SQIVND (reference sequence). The CDR3 covers 13 residues. V was trimmed by 5 bases and J by 0 bases, leaving 8 bases between them. In nucleotides, the CDR3 is TGTGCCAGTAGTTTAAGGGGCTCCTACGAGCAGTACTTC. It encodes CASSLRGSYEQYF.

This chain joins TRBV29-1 and TRBJ2-5; TRBD2 aligns across 8 bases. V shed 8 bases and J 4 bases; nucleotides not matched to a gene: 3. CDR1 is SQVTM, CDR2 ANQGSEA, per germline. The CDR3 covers 11 residues. CDR3 protein: CSSRGGETQYF. DNA for the CDR3: TGCAGCTCCCGGGGGGGAGAGACCCAGTACTTC.

A few counts support this clone. The chain combines TRBV4-1 with TRBJ1-1, with 7 bases matching TRBD1. Losses at the gene ends were 3 bases for V and 0 bases for J; bases not matched to a gene: 1. CDR3 size: 14 residues. Germline V CDR1 and CDR2: MGHRA, YSYEKL. The CDR3 nucleotides read TGCGCCAGCAGCCAGGGACAGTTGAACACTGAAGCTTTCTTT. It is translated as CASSQGQLNTEAFF.

The chain couples TRBV6-1 to TRBJ2-7, with 7 bases lining up with TRBD1. The V and J ends lost 4 bases and 4 bases, in that order; junction bases with no gene match: 7. This CDR3 comprises 14 residues. Germline CDR1 reads MNHNS; CDR2 reads SASEGT. CDR3 DNA sequence: TGTGCCAGCAGTGGAACAGGGGTGGTATACGAGCAGTACTTC. Amino acid sequence: CASSGTGVVYEQYF.

This sequence joins TRBV11-2 and TRBJ2-5; no reliable D call. Trimming took 0 bases from V and 5 from J, leaving 4 bases between them. This CDR3 has 12 amino acids. CDR1 SGHAT and CDR2 FQNNGV come from the germline V gene. The CDR3 loop is CASSLDLETQYF. For the CDR3, the DNA is TGTGCCAGCAGCTTAGATCTGGAGACCCAGTACTTC. The full variable domain, with the rest looked up from reference TRBV11-2 and TRBJ2-5, is EAGVAQSPRYKIIEKRQSVAFWCNPISGHATLYWYQQILGQGPKLLIQFQNNGVVDDSQLPKDRFSAERLKGVDSTLKIQPAKLEDSAVYLCASSLDLETQYFGPGTRLLVL.

The gene calls are TRBV19 and TRBJ1-2; unclear D gene. The CDR3 spans 10 residues. Germline V gene lookup returns CDR1 LNHDA and CDR2 SQIVND (reference sequence). Trimming cost V 10 bases and J 6 bases, with 9 bases left between them. CDR3 DNA sequence: TGTGCCACAAAGCAAGATGGCTACACCTTC. Translating gives CATKQDGYTF.

There are a few counts of this clone. This rearrangement joins TRBV7-9 to TRBJ1-4; D possibly corresponds to TRBD1 (5 bases). The V and J ends lost 5 bases and 3 bases respectively, with 13 bases between them. The CDR3 spans 15 residues. The V gene's germline CDR1 is SEHNR and CDR2 FQNEAQ (reference sequence). CDR3 protein: CASSPGRTANEKLFF. CDR3 DNA sequence: TGTGCCAGCAGCCCAGGGCGGACGGCTAATGAAAAACTGTTTTTT.

The chain links TRBV20-1 to TRBJ2-7, with D hard to call. Looked up from germline, CDR1 is DFQATT and CDR2 is SNEGSKA (reference sequence). This CDR3 is built from 10 residues. Trimming cost V 2 bases and J 7 bases, with 6 bases left between them. In DNA, the CDR3 is TGCAGTGCTAGATTAGAAGAGCAGTACTTC. It yields the protein CSARLEEQYF.

The chain combines TRBV7-9 with TRBJ1-6; 8 bases agree with TRBD1. The CDR3 is made up of 15 amino acids. Germline CDR1 SEHNR, CDR2 FQNEAQ (reference sequence). J lost 7 bases, V lost 5 bases, and 7 bases had no gene match. The CDR3 protein is CASSPPGQANSPLHF. The CDR3 DNA follows: TGTGCCAGCAGCCCACCGGGACAGGCCAATTCACCCCTCCACTTT.

The chain employs TRBV27 and TRBJ1-1, with D maybe TRBD1 (5 bases). Germline loops: CDR1 MNHEY, CDR2 SMNVEV (reference sequence). This CDR3 is 17 amino acids long. The V gene lost 5 bases and the J gene lost 4 bases, with 23 bases spanning the gap. The CDR3 region has the DNA TGTGCCAGCAGTCCCGACAGACCCCTTGCCCTTTTCACTGAAGCTTTCTTT. It specifies CASSPDRPLALFTEAFF.